These 11 T cell receptor beta chains were all obtained from the same sample, sequenced in a study of regulatory T cells in long-lasting Graves disease. The TCR beta library used iRepertoire HTBI primers with Arm-PCR amplification of CDR3. TCRdb re-called the multiplex PCR reads through MiXCR, storing one row per CDR3 protein. The sample holds some 470,000 distinct CDR3 sequences, roughly 21% seen once. The time point denotes: persistent/refractory GD, antithyroid drugs over 5 years with positive TRAb. The TCR library was prepared using RNA isolated from PBMCs. The sample consisted of peripheral blood mononuclear cells (PBMCs), taken when the disease was refractory, from a patient treated with antithyroid drugs. These receptors came from a female donor with Graves disease.

The rearrangement links TRBV4-1 to TRBJ1-5, with D unclear. Trimming removed 0 bases at V and 0 bases at J, with 9 bases between. Germline V gene data show CDR1 as MGHRA and CDR2 as YSYEKL. The CDR3 length is 16 residues. CDR3 bases: TGCGCCAGCAGCCAAGAGGTCTTGAGTAGCAATCAGCCCCAGCATTTT. Protein product: CASSQEVLSSNQPQHF.

The genes are TRBV19 and TRBJ2-7, with 11 nucleotides matching TRBD2. Trimming took 2 bases from V and 2 from J; bases not matched to a gene: 2. Germline V gene data show CDR1 as LNHDA and CDR2 as SQIVND (reference sequence). The CDR3 totals 15 residues. CDR3 sequence: CASSIIAGGAYEQYF. CDR3 in DNA: TGTGCCAGTAGTATAATAGCGGGGGGGGCCTACGAGCAGTACTTC.

Only a few counts were recorded for this clonotype. The gene calls are TRBV29-1 and TRBJ2-7, with a tentative D call TRBD1 (6 bases). The CDR3 spans 12 residues. Trimming removed 6 bases at V and 3 bases at J, with 12 bases between. Germline values: CDR1 SQVTM, CDR2 ANQGSEA. The CDR3: CSVQGLFYEQYF. CDR3 sequence (DNA): TGCAGCGTCCAGGGGCTATTCTACGAGCAGTACTTC.

This clonotype was recorded at least ten times. This chain links TRBV28 with TRBJ2-4, with a tentative D call TRBD2 (6 bases). CDR1 is MDHEN and CDR2 is SYDVKM in the germline V gene. This CDR3 comprises 14 residues. The V end lost 6 bases, the J end lost 9 bases, and 18 bases lay between the germline ends. For the CDR3, the DNA is TGTGCCAGCAGCTCCGCTAGCGCCGATATCATTCAGTACTTC. Its protein product is CASSSASADIIQYF.

This clonotype occurred many times. The chain joins TRBV11-1 to TRBJ1-1; 8 bases match TRBD1. V shed 0 bases and J 5 bases; nucleotides not matched to a gene: 14. CDR3 length equals 18 residues. Germline assignment: CDR1 SGHAT and CDR2 FQDESV (reference sequence). The CDR3 DNA sequence: TGTGCCAGCAGCTTAGCCAGGGGGCTCACCATGTCTGGAACTGAAGCTTTCTTT. Translated: CASSLARGLTMSGTEAFF.

This clonotype was seen repeatedly, ten times or more. The gene calls are TRBV12-3 or TRBV12-4 and TRBJ2-7, with D tentatively TRBD1 or TRBD2 (6 bases each). The CDR3 is 13 amino acids. V was shortened by 7 bases and J by 2 bases, with 12 bases between the two germline ends. The CDR3 coding sequence is TGTGCCAGCACCCCGCGGGACACCTACGAGCAGTACTTC. Translating gives CASTPRDTYEQYF.

Regarding this clonotype: This may stem from a read error, because a much larger clone lies one nucleotide away. Since the CDR3 does not end with the conserved phenylalanine or tryptophan, this likely comes from a read error. The J gene is TRBJ2-7, the V gene TRBV20-1; no clear D gene. Trimming removed 5 bases from V and 5 bases from J, with 10 bases in between. Germline V lookup: CDR1 DFQATT, CDR2 SNEGSKA (reference sequence). The CDR3 consists of 11 residues. Here the CDR3 reads CSALNLDEQYL. CDR3 DNA: TGCAGTGCTCTTAATCTCGACGAGCAGTACCTC.

This clonotype was detected many times. V usage is TRBV15 and J usage is TRBJ2-2, with TRBD2 identical over 7 bases. Germline loops: CDR1 LNHNV, CDR2 YYDKDF (reference sequence). J was trimmed by 0 bases and V by 8 bases; bases with no gene match: 6. The CDR3 spans 15 residues. CDR3 nucleotide sequence: TGTGCCACCCCAGGGCGGGGGACGAACACCGGGGAGCTGTTTTTT. This gives the protein CATPGRGTNTGELFF.

CDR3 in amino acids: CASSYLKGTEDEKLFF. The CDR3 DNA sequence: TGTGCCAGCAGCTATCTTAAAGGGACAGAGGATGAAAAACTGTTTTTT. This chain links TRBV6-1 with TRBJ1-4, with TRBD1 identical over 7 bases. This CDR3 spans 16 amino acids. J gave up 6 bases and V 6 bases, and 13 bases lay outside the gene matches. Germline CDR1 and CDR2: MNHNS and SASEGT.

The CDR3 here is CAWRRTGYEKLFF. The CDR3, as DNA: TGTGCCTGGAGGAGGACAGGGTACGAAAAACTGTTTTTT. The V gene is TRBV30, the J gene TRBJ1-4; 8 positions match TRBD1. Germline loops: CDR1 GTSNPN, CDR2 SVGIG (reference sequence). Germline trimming cut 3 bases from V and 8 bases from J; bases unmatched to any gene: 5. CDR3 length: 13 residues.

The table lists this clonotype with many counts. The chain employs TRBV6-5 and TRBJ1-1; D remains unclear. This CDR3 is built from 14 residues. Germline assignment: CDR1 MNHEY and CDR2 SVGAGI. With 0 bases removed from V and 6 bases from J, the gap between germline ends came to 11 bases. CDR3 sequence: CASSYSLGRPEAFF. The CDR3 DNA reads TGTGCCAGCAGTTACTCGTTGGGGAGGCCTGAAGCTTTCTTT.